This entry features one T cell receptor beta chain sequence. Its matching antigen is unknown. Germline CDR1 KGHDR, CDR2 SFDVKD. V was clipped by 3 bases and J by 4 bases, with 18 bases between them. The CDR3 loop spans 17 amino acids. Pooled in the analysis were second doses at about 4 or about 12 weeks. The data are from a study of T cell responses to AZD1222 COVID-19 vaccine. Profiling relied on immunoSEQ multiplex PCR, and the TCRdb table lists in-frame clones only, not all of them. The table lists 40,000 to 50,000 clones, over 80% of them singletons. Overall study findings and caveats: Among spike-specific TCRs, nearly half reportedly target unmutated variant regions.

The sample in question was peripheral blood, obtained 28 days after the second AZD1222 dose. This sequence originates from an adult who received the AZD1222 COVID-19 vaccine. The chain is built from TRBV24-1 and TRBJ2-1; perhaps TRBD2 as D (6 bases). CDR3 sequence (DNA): TGTGCCACCAGTGATCCGACCCCAGGTGGGGGGTACAATGAGCAGTTCTTC. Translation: CATSDPTPGGGYNEQFF.